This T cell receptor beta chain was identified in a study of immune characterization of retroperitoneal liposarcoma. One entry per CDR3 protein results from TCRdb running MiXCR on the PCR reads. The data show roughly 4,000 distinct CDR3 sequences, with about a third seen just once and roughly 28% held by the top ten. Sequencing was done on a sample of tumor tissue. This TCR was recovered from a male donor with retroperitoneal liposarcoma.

CDR3 sequence (DNA): TGTGCCAGCAGACCGACACACGAAACGCATGCTTTCTTT. Translation gives CASRPTHETHAFF. The chain is built from TRBV11-1 and TRBJ1-1; D gene ambiguous. Germline CDR1 and CDR2: SGHAT and FQDESV (reference sequence). The CDR3 has 13 residues. V was trimmed by 6 bases and J by 11 bases, leaving 19 bases between them.